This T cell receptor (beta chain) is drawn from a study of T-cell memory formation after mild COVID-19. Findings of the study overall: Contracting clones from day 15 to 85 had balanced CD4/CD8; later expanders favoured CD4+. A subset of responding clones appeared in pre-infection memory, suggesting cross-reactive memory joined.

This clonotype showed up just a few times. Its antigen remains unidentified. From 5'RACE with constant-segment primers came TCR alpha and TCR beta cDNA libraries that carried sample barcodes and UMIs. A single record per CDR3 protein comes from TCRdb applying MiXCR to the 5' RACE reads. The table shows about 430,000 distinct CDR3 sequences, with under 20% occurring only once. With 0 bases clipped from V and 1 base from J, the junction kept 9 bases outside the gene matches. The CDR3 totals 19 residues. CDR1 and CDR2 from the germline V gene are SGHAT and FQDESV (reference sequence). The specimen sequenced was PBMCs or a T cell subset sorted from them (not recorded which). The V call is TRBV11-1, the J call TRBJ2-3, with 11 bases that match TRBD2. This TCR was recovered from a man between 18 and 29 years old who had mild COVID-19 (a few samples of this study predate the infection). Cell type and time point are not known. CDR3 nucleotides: TGTGCCAGCAGCTTAGCCCCTCCTAGCGGGGGGCTCCGCACAGATACGCAGTATTTT. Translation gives CASSLAPPSGGLRTDTQYF.